The clone carrying this TCR beta chain showed up many times. Antigen: not known. The data are from a study of T-cell reconstitution after alpha-beta-depleted transplantation in children. Study-level findings and limits: Some patients' high day-60 TCRbeta diversity was attributed to recipient cells surviving conditioning. It was newly produced T cells that mostly accounted for T-cell counts and diversity one year after transplant.

The J segment lost 6 bases and the V segment lost 0 bases, leaving 8 bases of the junction unmatched. This CDR3 comprises 16 residues. The germline gives CDR1 LNHNV, CDR2 YYDKDF (reference sequence). Library preparation (for TCRbeta) was performed with unique molecular identifiers. Using its own MiXCR run on the PCR reads, TCRdb lists one record per CDR3 protein. This table has 250,000 to 300,000 distinct CDR3 sequences, around a tenth appearing once. This sample comprised peripheral blood, obtained 180 days after TCRalphabeta/CD19-depleted stem cell transplant. This sequence was found in a male patient aged 2 to 10 who had a stem cell transplant for chronic granulomatous disease, so the T cells may come from the graft donor. The chain combines TRBV15 with TRBJ2-7; 10 bases map to TRBD1. The CDR3 region has the DNA TGTGCCACCAGCAGAGAAGGGACAGGGGCTATCTTCGAGCAGTACTTC. It specifies CATSREGTGAIFEQYF.